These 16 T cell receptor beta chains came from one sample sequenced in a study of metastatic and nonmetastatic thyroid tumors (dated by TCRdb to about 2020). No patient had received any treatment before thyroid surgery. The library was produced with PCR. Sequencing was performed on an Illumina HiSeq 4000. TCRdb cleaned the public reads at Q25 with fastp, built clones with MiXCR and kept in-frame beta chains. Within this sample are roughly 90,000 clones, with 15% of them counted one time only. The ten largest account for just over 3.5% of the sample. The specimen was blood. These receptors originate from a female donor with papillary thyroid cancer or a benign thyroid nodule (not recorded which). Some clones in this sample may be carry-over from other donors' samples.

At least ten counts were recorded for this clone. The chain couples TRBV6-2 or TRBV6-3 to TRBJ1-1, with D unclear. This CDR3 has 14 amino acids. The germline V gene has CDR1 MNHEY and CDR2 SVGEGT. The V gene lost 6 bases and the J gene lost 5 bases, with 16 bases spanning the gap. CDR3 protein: CASSRRVFFTEAFF. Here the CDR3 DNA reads TGTGCCAGCAGCCGGAGGGTGTTTTTTACTGAAGCTTTCTTT.

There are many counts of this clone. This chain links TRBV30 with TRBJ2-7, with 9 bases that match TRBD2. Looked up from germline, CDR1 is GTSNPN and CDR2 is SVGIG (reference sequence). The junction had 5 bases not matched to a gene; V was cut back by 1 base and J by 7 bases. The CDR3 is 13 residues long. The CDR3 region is CAWSGTSGGEQYF. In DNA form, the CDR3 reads TGTGCCTGGAGTGGGACCAGCGGGGGGGAGCAGTACTTC.

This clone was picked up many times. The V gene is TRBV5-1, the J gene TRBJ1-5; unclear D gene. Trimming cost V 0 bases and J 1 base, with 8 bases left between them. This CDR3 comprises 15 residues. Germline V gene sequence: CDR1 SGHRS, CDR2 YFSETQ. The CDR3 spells CASSLDGSSNQPQHF. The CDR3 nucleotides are TGCGCCAGCAGCTTGGATGGGTCAAGCAATCAGCCCCAGCATTTT.

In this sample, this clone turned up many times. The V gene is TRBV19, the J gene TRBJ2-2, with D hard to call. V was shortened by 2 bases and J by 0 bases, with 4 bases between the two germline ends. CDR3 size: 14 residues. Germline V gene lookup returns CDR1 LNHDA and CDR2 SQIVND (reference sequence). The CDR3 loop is CASSISPNTGELFF. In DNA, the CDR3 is TGTGCCAGTAGTATAAGCCCGAACACCGGGGAGCTGTTTTTT. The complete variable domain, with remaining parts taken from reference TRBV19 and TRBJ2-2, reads DGGITQSPKYLFRKEGQNVTLSCEQNLNHDAMYWYRQDPGQGLRLIYYSQIVNDFQKGDIAEGYSVSREKKESFPLTVTSAQKNPTAFYLCASSISPNTGELFFGEGSRLTVL.

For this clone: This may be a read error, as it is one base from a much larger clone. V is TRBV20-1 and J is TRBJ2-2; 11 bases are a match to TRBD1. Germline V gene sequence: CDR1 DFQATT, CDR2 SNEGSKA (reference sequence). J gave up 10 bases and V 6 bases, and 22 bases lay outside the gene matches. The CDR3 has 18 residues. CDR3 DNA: TGCAGTGCCACTCCACCCTCCGGGACAGGGGGATTCCCCGTGGAGCTGTTTTTT. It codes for CSATPPSGTGGFPVELFF.

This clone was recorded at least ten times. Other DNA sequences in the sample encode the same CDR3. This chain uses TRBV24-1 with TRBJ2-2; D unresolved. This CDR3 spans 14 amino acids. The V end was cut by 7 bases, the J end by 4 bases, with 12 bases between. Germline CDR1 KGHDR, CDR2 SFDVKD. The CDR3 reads CATRPSSGTGELFF. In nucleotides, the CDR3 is TGTGCCACCAGGCCCAGTTCAGGCACCGGGGAGCTGTTTTTT.

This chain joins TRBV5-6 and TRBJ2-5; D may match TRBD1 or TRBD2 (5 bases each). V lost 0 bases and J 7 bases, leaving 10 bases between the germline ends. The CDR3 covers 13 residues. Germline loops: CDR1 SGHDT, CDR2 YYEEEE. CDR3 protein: CASSLGDQATQYF. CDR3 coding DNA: TGTGCCAGCAGCTTGGGGGACCAGGCGACCCAGTACTTC.

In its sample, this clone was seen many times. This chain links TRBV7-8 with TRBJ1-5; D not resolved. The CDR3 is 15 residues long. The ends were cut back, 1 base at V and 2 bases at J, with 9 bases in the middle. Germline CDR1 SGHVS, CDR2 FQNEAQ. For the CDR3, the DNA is TGTGCCAGCAGCTTAGTGGGGTTCCGCAATCAGCCCCAGCATTTT. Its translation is CASSLVGFRNQPQHF. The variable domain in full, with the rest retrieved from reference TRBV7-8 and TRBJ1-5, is GAGVSQSPRYKVAKRGQDVALRCDPISGHVSLFWYQQALGQGPEFLTYFQNEAQLDKSGLPSDRFFAERPEGSVSTLKIQRTQQEDSAVYLCASSLVGFRNQPQHFGDGTRLSIL.

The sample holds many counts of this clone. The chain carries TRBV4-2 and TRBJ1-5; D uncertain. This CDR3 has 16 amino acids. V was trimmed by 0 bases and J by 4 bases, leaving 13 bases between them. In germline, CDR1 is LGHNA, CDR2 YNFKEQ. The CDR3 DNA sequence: TGTGCCAGCAGCCAAGATCATGGACGGTCTAATCAGCCCCAGCATTTT. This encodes CASSQDHGRSNQPQHF.

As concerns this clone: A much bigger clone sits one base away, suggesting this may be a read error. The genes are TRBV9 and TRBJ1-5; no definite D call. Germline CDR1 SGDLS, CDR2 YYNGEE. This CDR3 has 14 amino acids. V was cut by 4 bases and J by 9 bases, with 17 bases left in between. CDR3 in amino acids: CASSLDETLGPQHF. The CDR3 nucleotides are TGTGCCAGCAGCTTAGACGAGACCCTGGGGCCCCAGCATTTT.

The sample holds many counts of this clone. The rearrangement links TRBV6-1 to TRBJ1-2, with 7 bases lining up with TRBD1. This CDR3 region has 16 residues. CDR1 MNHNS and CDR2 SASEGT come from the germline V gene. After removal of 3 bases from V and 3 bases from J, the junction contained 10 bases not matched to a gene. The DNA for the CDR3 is TGTGCCAGCAGTGACCGCAAACAGGGGATCGACTATGGCTACACCTTC. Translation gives CASSDRKQGIDYGYTF.

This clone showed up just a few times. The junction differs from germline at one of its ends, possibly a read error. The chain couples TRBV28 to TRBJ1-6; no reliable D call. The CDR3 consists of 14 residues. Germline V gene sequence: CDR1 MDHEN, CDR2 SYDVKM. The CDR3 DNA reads TGTGTCAGCAGTCGGACGGGGTATAATTCACCCCTCCACTTT. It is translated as CVSSRTGYNSPLHF.

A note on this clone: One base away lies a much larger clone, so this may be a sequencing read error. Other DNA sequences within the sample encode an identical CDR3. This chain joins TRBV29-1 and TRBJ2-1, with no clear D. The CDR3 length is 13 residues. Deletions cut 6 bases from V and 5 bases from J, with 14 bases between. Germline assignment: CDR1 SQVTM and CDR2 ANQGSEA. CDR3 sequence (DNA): TGCAGCGTCCGCCGTGACACGAACAATGAGCAGTTCTTC. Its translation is CSVRRDTNNEQFF.

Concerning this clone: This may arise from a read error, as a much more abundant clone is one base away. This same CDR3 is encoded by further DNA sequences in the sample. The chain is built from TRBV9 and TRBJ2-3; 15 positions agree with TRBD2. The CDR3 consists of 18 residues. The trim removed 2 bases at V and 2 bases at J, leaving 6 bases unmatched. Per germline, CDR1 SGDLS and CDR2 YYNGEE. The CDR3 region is CASSVGLAGGLNTDTQYF. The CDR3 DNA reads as TGTGCCAGCAGCGTCGGACTAGCGGGGGGGCTGAACACAGATACGCAGTATTTT. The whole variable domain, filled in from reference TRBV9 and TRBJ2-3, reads DSGVTQTPKHLITATGQRVTLRCSPRSGDLSVYWYQQSLDQGLQFLIQYYNGEERAKGNILERFSAQQFPDLHSELNLSSLELGDSALYFCASSVGLAGGLNTDTQYFGPGTRLTVL.

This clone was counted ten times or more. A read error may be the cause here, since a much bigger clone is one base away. Here the CDR3 reads CASIGAHLAGGRDRYEQYF. In DNA form, the CDR3 reads TGTGCCAGCATAGGGGCTCACCTAGCGGGGGGGCGGGACCGTTACGAGCAGTACTTC. The V and J genes are TRBV6-5 and TRBJ2-7; 12 bases are shared with TRBD2. V lost 7 bases and J lost 4; bases outside the gene matches: 20. In germline, CDR1 is MNHEY, CDR2 SVGAGI. This CDR3 is built from 19 residues.

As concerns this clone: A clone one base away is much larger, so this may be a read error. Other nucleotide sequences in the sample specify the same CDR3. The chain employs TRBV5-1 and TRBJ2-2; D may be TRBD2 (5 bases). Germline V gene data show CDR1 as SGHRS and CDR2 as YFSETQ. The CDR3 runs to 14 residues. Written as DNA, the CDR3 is TGCGCCAGCAGCTTGGAACGGACCGCCGGGGAGCTGTTCTTT. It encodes CASSLERTAGELFF. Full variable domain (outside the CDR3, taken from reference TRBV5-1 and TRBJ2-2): KAGVTQTPRYLIKTRGQQVTLSCSPISGHRSVSWYQQTPGQGLQFLFEYFSETQRNKGNFPGRFSGRQFSNSRSEMNVSTLELGDSALYLCASSLERTAGELFFGEGSRLTVL.